This TCR beta chain was recorded in a study of blood T cell repertoires in COVID-19. The CDR3 spans 17 residues. Germline V gene sequence: CDR1 SGDLS, CDR2 YYNGEE. V shed 2 bases and J 0 bases; nucleotides not matched to a gene: 7. Method: immunoSEQ multiplex PCR; TCRdb's copy keeps in-frame clones and lacks some. The sample carries some 50,000 clones, about 88% recorded once. The sequence was collected from a woman aged 70-85 years with active COVID-19. The rearrangement uses TRBV9 and TRBJ1-4; TRBD1 matches at 7 bases. Sequencing was performed on peripheral blood. The CDR3 nucleotides read TGTGCCAGCAGCGTTTCCTCGGGGACAGCAACTAATGAAAAACTGTTTTTT. Translating gives CASSVSSGTATNEKLFF.